This TCR beta chain was observed in a study of control samples from healthy donors and cancer patients. Measured with immunoSEQ multiplex PCR; TCRdb has only the in-frame clones, and not every one. The table lists 180,000 or so clones, 80% to 95% of them singletons. The receptor was derived from a woman in her sixties in good health. The material sequenced was blood.

The CDR3 reads CASSPSQRNRDAGSYEQYF. Written as DNA, the CDR3 is TGTGCCAGCAGCCCAAGTCAACGTAACCGGGACGCCGGATCCTACGAGCAGTACTTC. The V call is TRBV3-1 (or the pseudogene TRBV3-2), the J call TRBJ2-7; D might be TRBD1 or TRBD2, each matching 5 bases. Looked up from germline, CDR1 is LGHDT and CDR2 is YNNKEL (reference sequence). Trimming pared 4 bases from V and 1 base from J, leaving 26 bases between. The CDR3 totals 19 residues.